This T cell receptor (beta chain) was captured by sequencing in a study of cytomegalovirus exposure and HLA in healthy donors. Method: immunoSEQ multiplex PCR; TCRdb's copy keeps in-frame clones and lacks some. The sample contains about 110,000 clones, around 95% of which appear only once. CDR1 is LNHNV, CDR2 YYDKDF, per germline (reference sequence). The CDR3 spans 17 residues. V dropped 1 base and J dropped 5; count of bases not matched to a gene: 10. The V gene is TRBV15, the J gene TRBJ1-4, with 7 bases matching TRBD1. The sequence was obtained from a young woman in good health and CMV-seronegative. Sequenced input: PBMCs. Here the CDR3 reads CATSRGAGGSANEKLFF. The CDR3 region has the DNA TGTGCCACCAGCAGAGGGGCAGGGGGGAGTGCCAATGAAAAACTGTTTTTT.